This T cell receptor (beta chain) was profiled in a study of PD-1 blockade in classical Hodgkin lymphoma. Overall study context: Patients got intravenous nivolumab 3 mg/kg every 2 weeks.

Time point given: cycle 4 day 1 (C4D1), after more than 5 weeks of nivolumab. After autologous stem cell transplantation all patients relapsed, and prior brentuximab vedotin exposure differed between cohorts. The study recorded best responses of complete response, partial response or progressive disease. With respect to this clone: Antigen specificity is unknown.

Data came from immunoSEQ multiplex PCR; TCRdb stores just in-frame clones and leaves some out. The table has 90,000 or so clones, over 75% seen once. Study-level results: Partial responders and progressors had significantly lower baseline TCR diversity. According to reports, newly diagnosed patients had lower baseline TCR diversity than healthy donors, and relapsed/refractory patients had lower baseline TCR diversity still.

The material sequenced was peripheral blood mononuclear cells (PBMCs), taken before the fourth cycle of nivolumab. The TCR sequence derives from a human donor with classical Hodgkin lymphoma.

CDR3 amino acids: CASSLEGAGGPEQFF. Written as DNA, the CDR3 is TGTGCCAGCAGCTTAGAAGGAGCGGGGGGGCCTGAGCAGTTCTTC. The chain carries TRBV11-3 and TRBJ2-1; TRBD2 matches at 10 bases. V gave up 0 bases and J gave up 9 bases; unmatched junction bases: 5. CDR3 size: 15 residues. Germline CDR1 SGHNT, CDR2 YENEEA.